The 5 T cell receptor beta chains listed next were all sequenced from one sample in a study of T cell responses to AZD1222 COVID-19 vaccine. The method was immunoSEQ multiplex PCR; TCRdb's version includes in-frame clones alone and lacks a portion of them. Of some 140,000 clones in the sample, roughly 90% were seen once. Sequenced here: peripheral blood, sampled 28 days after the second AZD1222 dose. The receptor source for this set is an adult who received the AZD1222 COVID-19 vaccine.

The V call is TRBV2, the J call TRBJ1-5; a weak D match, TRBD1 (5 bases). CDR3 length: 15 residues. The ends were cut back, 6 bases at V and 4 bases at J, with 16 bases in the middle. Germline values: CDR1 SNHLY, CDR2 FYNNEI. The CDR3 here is CASSLWQGGNQPQHF. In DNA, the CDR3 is TGTGCCAGCAGCTTGTGGCAGGGAGGGAATCAGCCCCAGCATTTT.

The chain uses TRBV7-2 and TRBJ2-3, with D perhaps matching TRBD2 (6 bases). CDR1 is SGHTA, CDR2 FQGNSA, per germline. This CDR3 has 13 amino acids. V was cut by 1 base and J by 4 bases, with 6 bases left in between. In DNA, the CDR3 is TGTGCCAGCAGCTTAGGACTAGCAGATACGCAGTATTTT. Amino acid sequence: CASSLGLADTQYF. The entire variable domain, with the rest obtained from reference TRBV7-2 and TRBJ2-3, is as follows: GAGVSQSPSNKVTEKGKDVELRCDPISGHTALYWYRQSLGQGLEFLIYFQGNSAPDKSGLPSDRFSAERTGGSVSTLTIQRTQQEDSAVYLCASSLGLADTQYFGPGTRLTVL.

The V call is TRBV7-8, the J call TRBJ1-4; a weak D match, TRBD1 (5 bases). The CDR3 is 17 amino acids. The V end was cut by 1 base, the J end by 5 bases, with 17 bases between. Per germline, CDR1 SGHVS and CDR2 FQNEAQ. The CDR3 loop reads CASSLEGGEGLNEKLFF. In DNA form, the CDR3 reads TGTGCCAGCAGCTTAGAGGGAGGGGAGGGGTTAAATGAAAAACTGTTTTTT.

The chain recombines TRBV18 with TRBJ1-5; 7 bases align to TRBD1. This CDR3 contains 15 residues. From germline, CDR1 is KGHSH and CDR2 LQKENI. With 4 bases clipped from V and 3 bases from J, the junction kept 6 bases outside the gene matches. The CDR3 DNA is TGTGCCAGCTCACTAGAGACAGGGAACAATCAGCCCCAGCATTTT. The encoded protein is CASSLETGNNQPQHF.

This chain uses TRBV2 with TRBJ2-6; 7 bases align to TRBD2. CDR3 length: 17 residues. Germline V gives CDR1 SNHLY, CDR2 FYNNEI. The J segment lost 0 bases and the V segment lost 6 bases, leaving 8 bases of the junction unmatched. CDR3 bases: TGTGCCAGCAGGATAGCGGGCCCGACCTCTGGGGCCAACGTCCTGACTTTC. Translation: CASRIAGPTSGANVLTF.